These 6 T cell receptor beta chains came from one sample sequenced in a study of T cell changes during pregnancy in multiple sclerosis. Clones were read by immunoSEQ multiplex PCR, and TCRdb kept only the in-frame ones, dropping some. This table holds over 55,000 clones, about 89% found once. The material sequenced was peripheral blood, taken in the first trimester of pregnancy. The receptors were sampled from a female donor with multiple sclerosis, enrolled in a pregnancy study.

The chain employs TRBV30 and TRBJ1-5; D is undetermined. Trimming shortened V by 0 bases and J by 4 bases, and 4 bases separated the two germline ends. From germline, CDR1 is GTSNPN and CDR2 SVGIG (reference sequence). This CDR3 has 12 amino acids. CDR3 sequence: CAWSVQNQPQHF. CDR3 coding DNA: TGTGCCTGGAGTGTACAGAATCAGCCCCAGCATTTT. Full variable domain (rest looked up from reference TRBV30 and TRBJ1-5): SQTIHQWPATLVQPVGSPLSLECTVEGTSNPNLYWYRQAAGRGLQLLFYSVGIGQISSEVPQNLSASRPQDRQFILSSKKLLLSDSGFYLCAWSVQNQPQHFGDGTRLSIL.

The chain uses TRBV11-2 and TRBJ2-2; D not resolved. The CDR3 is 17 amino acids. Germline loops: CDR1 SGHAT, CDR2 FQNNGV. Trimming removed 1 base at V and 4 bases at J, with 16 bases between. The CDR3 loop is CASSLGPSTLGTGELFF. DNA for the CDR3: TGTGCCAGCAGCTTAGGGCCGTCTACCCTAGGCACCGGGGAGCTGTTTTTT.

The CDR3 DNA reads TGTGCCAGCTCACCTCGGGAGGGACAGGGTTTTAGTTTTCAGCCCCAGCATTTT. Encoded protein: CASSPREGQGFSFQPQHF. This sequence joins TRBV18 and TRBJ1-5, with 9 bases that match TRBD1. The CDR3 is 18 amino acids. CDR1 and CDR2 from the germline V gene are KGHSH and LQKENI. After removal of 3 bases from V and 6 bases from J, the junction contained 15 bases not matched to a gene.

This clone has only one observation. The V and J genes are TRBV7-9 and TRBJ1-4; TRBD1 aligns across 7 bases. The CDR3 length is 14 residues. V shed 6 bases and J 8 bases; nucleotides not matched to a gene: 9. Germline CDR1 is SEHNR and CDR2 is FQNEAQ (reference sequence). Here the CDR3 DNA reads TGTGCCAGCAGGCCGGGACAGCAACTCGAAAAACTGTTTTTT. As protein: CASRPGQQLEKLFF.

The V and J genes are TRBV6-5 and TRBJ2-2; no definite D call. This CDR3 comprises 15 residues. Germline CDR1 MNHEY, CDR2 SVGAGI. Trimming took off 6 bases at V and 4 bases at J, with 15 bases between the two ends. CDR3 DNA: TGTGCCAGCAGCCCGATGGTAATGGCCACCGGGGAGCTGTTTTTT. This codes for CASSPMVMATGELFF.

The J gene is TRBJ2-7, the V gene TRBV12-5, with 11 bases identical to TRBD2. Germline V gives CDR1 LGHNT, CDR2 FRNRAP. Germline trimming cut 6 bases from V and 0 bases from J; bases unmatched to any gene: 13. The CDR3 length is 18 residues. In DNA, the CDR3 is TGTGCTAGTGGCTACGTGCTAGCGGGAGGTTTGGCCTCCTACGAGCAGTACTTC. Translated, it gives CASGYVLAGGLASYEQYF. The variable domain in full, completed from reference TRBV12-5 and TRBJ2-7, reads DARVTQTPRHKVTEMGQEVTMRCQPILGHNTVFWYRQTMMQGLELLAYFRNRAPLDDSGMPKDRFSAEMPDATLATLKIQPSEPRDSAVYFCASGYVLAGGLASYEQYFGPGTRLTVT.